The entry below gives a single T cell receptor (beta chain) sequence along with its context. Its antigen is currently unknown. One entry per CDR3 protein results from TCRdb running MiXCR on the reads. Of approximately 990,000 distinct CDR3 sequences detected, 31% appear once; the ten largest clones hold around 15%. The CDR3 consists of 14 residues. Trimming pared 5 bases from V and 5 bases from J, leaving 14 bases between. Germline V CDR1 and CDR2: MNHEY, SMNVEV (reference sequence). The data originate from a study of T cell repertoires in cytomegalovirus infection. This sequence joins TRBV27 and TRBJ2-3; D is possibly TRBD1 or TRBD2 (6 bases each). The clonotype was recovered from a human donor in good health (CMV status not recorded). Some clones in this sample may be carry-over from other donors' samples. Sequenced material: cultured CD8+ T cells from PBMCs, taken from culture after CMV antigen stimulation. Written as DNA, the CDR3 is TGTGCCAGCAGTGACGGGGGCCGATTAGATACGCAGTATTTT. It is translated as CASSDGGRLDTQYF.